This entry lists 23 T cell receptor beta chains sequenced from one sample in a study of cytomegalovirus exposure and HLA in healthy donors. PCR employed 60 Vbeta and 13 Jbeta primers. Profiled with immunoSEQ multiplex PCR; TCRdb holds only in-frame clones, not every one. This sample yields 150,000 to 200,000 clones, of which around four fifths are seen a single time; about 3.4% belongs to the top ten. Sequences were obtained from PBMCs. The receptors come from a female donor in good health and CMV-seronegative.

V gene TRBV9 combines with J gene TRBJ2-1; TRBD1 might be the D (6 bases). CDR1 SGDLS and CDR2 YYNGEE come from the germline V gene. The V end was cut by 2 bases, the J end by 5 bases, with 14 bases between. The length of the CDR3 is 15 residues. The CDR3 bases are TGTGCCAGCAGCGTGACCGGGACATTCAACAATGAGCAGTTCTTC. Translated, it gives CASSVTGTFNNEQFF.

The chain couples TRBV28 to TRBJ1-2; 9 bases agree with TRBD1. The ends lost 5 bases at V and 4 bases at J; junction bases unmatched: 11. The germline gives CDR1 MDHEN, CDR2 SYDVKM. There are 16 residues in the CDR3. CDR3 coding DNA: TGTGCCAGCAGTCGCCATACAGGGGGCACAGGCTATGGCTACACCTTC. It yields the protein CASSRHTGGTGYGYTF.

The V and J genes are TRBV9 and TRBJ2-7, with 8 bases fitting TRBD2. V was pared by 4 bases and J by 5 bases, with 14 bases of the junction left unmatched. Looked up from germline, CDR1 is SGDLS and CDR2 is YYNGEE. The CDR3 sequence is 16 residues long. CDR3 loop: CASSQGSREGGNEQYF. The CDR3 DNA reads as TGTGCCAGCAGCCAAGGGAGCCGGGAGGGAGGGAACGAGCAGTACTTC.

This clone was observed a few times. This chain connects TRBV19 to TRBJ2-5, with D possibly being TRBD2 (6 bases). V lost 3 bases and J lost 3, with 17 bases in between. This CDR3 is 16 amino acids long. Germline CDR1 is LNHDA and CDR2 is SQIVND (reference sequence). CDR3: CASSMVTGVLEETQYF. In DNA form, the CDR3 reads TGTGCCAGTAGTATGGTGACGGGAGTATTGGAAGAGACCCAGTACTTC.

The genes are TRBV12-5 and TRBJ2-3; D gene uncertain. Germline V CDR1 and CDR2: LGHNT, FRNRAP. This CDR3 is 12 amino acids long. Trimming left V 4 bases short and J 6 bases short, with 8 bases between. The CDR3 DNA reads TGTGCTAGTGGTTCCGCTACCGATACGCAGTATTTT. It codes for CASGSATDTQYF.

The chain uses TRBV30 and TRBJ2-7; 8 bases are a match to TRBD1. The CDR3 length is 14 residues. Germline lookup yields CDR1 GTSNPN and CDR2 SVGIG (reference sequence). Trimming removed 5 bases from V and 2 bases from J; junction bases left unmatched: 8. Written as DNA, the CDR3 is TGTGCCTGGGCAAGACAGGGGCTACCCTACGAGCAGTACTTC. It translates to CAWARQGLPYEQYF.

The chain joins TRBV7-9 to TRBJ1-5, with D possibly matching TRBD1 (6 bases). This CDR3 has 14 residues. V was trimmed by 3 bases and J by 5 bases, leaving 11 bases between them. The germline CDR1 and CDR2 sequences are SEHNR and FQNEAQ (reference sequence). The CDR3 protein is CASSFKAGDQPQHF. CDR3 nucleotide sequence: TGTGCCAGCAGCTTCAAGGCAGGGGATCAGCCCCAGCATTTT.

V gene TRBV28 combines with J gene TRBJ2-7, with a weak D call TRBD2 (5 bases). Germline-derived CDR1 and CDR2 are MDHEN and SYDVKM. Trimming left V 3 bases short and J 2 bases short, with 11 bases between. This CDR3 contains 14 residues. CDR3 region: CASSFISGTYEQYF. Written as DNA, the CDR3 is TGTGCCAGCAGTTTCATATCGGGGACCTACGAGCAGTACTTC.

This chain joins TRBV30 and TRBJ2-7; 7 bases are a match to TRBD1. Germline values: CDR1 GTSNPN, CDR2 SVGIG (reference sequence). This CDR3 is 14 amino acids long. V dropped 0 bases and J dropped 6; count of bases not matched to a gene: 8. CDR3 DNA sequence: TGTGCCTGGAGTGTACCCCCAGGGGGTCTCGAGCAGTACTTC. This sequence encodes CAWSVPPGGLEQYF.

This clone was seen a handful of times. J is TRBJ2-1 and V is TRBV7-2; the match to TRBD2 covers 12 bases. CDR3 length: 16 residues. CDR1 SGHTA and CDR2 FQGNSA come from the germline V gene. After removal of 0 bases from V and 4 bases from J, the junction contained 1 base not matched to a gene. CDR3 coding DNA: TGTGCCAGCAGCTTAGCCACTAGCGGGGGGTACAATGAGCAGTTCTTC. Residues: CASSLATSGGYNEQFF.

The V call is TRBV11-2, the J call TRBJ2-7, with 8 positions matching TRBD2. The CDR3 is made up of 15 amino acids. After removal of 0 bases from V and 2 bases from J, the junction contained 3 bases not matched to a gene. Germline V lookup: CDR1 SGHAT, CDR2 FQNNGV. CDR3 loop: CASSLDTGGTYEQYF. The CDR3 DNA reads TGTGCCAGCAGCTTAGACACGGGAGGGACCTACGAGCAGTACTTC.

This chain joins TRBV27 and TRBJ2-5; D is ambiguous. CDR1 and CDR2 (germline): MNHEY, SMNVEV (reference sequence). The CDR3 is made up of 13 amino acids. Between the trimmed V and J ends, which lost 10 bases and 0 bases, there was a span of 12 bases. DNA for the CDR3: TGTGCCACCAGCCCCGACAACCAAGAGACCCAGTACTTC. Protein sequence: CATSPDNQETQYF.

CDR3 in amino acids: CASSLGTDFRELFF. Written as DNA, the CDR3 is TGTGCCAGCAGCTTAGGGACAGATTTCAGGGAGCTGTTTTTT. The rearrangement uses TRBV7-9 and TRBJ2-2, with D possibly being TRBD1 (6 bases). From germline, CDR1 is SEHNR and CDR2 FQNEAQ (reference sequence). V lost 1 base and J 9 bases, leaving 12 bases between the germline ends. CDR3 length: 14 residues.

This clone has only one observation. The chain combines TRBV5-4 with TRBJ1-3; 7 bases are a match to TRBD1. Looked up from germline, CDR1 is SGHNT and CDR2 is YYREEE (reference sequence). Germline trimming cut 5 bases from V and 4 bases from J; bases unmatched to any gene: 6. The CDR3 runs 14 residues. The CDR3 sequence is CASRRTGEGNTIYF. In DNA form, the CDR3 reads TGTGCCAGCAGACGAACAGGGGAGGGAAACACCATATATTTT.

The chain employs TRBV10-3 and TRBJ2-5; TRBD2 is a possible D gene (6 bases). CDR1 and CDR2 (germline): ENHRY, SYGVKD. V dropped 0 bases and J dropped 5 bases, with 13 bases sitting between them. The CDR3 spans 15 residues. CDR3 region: CAISESRGAGETQYF. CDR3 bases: TGTGCCATCAGTGAGTCGAGAGGGGCGGGGGAGACCCAGTACTTC.

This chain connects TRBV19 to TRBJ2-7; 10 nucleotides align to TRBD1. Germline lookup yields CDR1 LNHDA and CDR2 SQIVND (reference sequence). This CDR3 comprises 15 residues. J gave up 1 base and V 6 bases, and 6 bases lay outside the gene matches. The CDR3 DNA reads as TGTGCCAGTAGGTTGGGACAGGGGTTGTCCTACGAGCAGTACTTC. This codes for CASRLGQGLSYEQYF.

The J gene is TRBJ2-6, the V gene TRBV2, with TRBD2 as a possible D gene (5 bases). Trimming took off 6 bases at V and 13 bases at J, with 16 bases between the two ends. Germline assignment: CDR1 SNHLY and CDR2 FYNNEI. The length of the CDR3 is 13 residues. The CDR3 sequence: CASRGDSPGVLTF. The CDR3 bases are TGTGCCAGCAGGGGAGACTCGCCGGGGGTCCTGACTTTC.

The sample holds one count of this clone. CDR3 sequence (DNA): TGTGCCAGCAGCTTAAGCGGGACACCATCCTACGAGCAGTACTTC. Its protein product is CASSLSGTPSYEQYF. The V call is TRBV7-2, the J call TRBJ2-7, with D possibly matching TRBD2 (7 bases). The V gene lost 2 bases and the J gene lost 1 base, with 12 bases spanning the gap. This CDR3 has 15 residues. Germline CDR1 is SGHTA and CDR2 is FQGNSA.

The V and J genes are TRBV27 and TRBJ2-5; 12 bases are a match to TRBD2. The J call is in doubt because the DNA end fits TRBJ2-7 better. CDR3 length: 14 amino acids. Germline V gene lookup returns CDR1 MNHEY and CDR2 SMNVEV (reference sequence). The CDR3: CASSQLAGGYEQYF. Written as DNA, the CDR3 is TGTGCCAGCAGCCAACTAGCGGGGGGCTACGAGCAGTACTTC.

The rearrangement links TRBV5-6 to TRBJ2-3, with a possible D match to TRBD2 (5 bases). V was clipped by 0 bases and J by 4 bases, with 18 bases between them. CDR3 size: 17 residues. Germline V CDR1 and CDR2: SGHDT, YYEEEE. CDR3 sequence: CASSLAGVGVSADTQYF. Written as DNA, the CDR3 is TGTGCCAGCAGCTTGGCCGGGGTCGGCGTTAGTGCAGATACGCAGTATTTT.

The CDR3 region is CASSVVGGKGETQYF. The CDR3 bases are TGTGCCAGCAGCGTCGTGGGGGGTAAGGGGGAGACCCAGTACTTC. The rearrangement links TRBV9 to TRBJ2-5; D perhaps matches TRBD2 (6 bases). Germline CDR1 reads SGDLS; CDR2 reads YYNGEE. Trimming removed 2 bases from V and 5 bases from J, with 16 bases in between. This CDR3 is 15 amino acids long.

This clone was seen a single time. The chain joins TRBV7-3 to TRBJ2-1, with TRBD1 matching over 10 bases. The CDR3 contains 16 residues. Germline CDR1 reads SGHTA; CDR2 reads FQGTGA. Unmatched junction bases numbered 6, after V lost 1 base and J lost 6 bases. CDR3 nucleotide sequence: TGTGCCAGCAGCTTAAATCCGGGACAGGGGACCAATGAGCAGTTCTTC. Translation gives CASSLNPGQGTNEQFF.

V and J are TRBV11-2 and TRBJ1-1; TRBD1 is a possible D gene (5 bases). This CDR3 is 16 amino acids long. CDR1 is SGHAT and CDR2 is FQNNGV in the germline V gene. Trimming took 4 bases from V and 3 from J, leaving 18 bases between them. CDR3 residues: CASSSTPHGTYTEAFF. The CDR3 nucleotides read TGTGCCAGCAGCTCAACACCGCACGGGACTTACACTGAAGCTTTCTTT.